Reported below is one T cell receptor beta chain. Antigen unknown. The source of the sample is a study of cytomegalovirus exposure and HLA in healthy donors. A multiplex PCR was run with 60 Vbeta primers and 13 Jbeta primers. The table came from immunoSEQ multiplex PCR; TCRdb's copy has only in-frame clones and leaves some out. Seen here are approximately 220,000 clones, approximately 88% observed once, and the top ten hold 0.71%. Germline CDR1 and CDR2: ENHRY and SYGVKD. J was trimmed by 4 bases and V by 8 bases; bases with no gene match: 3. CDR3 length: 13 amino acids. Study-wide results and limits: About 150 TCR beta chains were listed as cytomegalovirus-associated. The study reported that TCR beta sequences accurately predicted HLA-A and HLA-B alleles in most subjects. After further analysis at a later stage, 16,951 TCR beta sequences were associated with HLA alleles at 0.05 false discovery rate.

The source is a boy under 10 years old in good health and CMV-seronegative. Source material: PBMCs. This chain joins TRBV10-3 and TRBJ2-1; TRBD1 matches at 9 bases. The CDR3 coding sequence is TGTGCCATCCGGGACAGGGAGTACAATGAGCAGTTCTTC. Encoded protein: CAIRDREYNEQFF.